This TCR beta chain originates from a study of blood T cell repertoires in COVID-19. In the study's own analysis: Cell counts per sample came from amplifying reference gene primers. Clones were sequenced by immunoSEQ multiplex PCR, and TCRdb holds only the in-frame ones, with some missing. V, J and clone size are those of that table, while D and trimming were read from the DNA. Among 35,000 to 50,000 clones listed, about four fifths were seen once. This clone was recorded once. This CDR3 contains 13 residues. The V end was cut by 2 bases, the J end by 4 bases, with 9 bases between. This TCR was recovered from an elderly woman with acute or convalescent COVID-19. J is TRBJ2-7 and V is TRBV12-3 or TRBV12-4; TRBD1 might be the D (5 bases). Sequencing was carried out using peripheral blood. The CDR3 region has the DNA TGTGCCAGCAGTTTACGCAGGGTTTACGAGCAGTACTTC. The encoded protein is CASSLRRVYEQYF.